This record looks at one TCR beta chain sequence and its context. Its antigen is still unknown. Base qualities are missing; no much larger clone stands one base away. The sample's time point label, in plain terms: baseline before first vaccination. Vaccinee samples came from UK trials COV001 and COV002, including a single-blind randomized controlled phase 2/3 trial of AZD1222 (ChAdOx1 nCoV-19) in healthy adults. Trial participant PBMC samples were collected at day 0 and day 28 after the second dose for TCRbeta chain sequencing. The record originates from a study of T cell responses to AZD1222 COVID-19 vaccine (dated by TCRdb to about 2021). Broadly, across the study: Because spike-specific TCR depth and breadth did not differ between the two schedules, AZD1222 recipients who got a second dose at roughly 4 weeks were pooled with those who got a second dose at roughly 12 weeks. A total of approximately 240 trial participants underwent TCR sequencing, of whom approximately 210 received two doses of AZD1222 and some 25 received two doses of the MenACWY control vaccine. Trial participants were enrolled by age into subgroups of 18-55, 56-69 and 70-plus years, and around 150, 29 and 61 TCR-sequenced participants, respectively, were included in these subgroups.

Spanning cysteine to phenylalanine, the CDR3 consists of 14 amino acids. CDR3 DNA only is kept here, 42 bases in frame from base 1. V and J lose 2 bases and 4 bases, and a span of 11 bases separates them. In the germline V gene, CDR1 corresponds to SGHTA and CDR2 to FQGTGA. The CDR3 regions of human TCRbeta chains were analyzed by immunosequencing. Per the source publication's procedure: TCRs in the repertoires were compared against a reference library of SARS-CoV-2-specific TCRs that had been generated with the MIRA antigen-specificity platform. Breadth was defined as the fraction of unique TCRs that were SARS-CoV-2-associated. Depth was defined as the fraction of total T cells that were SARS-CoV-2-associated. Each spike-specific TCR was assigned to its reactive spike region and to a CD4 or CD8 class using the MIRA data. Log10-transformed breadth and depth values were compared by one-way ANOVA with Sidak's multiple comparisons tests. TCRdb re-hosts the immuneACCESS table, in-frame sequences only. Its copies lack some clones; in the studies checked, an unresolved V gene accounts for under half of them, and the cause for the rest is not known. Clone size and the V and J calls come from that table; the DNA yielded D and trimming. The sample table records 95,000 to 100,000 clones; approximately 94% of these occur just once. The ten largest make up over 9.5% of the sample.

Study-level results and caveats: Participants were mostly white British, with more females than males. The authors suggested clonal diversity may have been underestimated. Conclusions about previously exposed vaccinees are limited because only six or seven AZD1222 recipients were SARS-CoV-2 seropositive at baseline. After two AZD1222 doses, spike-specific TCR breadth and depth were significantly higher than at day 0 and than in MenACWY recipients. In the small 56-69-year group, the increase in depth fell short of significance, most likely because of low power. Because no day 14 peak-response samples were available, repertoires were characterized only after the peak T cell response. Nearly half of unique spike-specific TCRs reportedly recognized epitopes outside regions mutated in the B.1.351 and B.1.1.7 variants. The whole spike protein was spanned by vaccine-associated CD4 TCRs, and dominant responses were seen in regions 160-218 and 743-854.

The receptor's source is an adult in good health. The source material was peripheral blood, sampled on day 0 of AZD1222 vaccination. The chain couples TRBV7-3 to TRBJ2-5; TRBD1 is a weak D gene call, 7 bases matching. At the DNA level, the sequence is TGTGCCAGCAGCTTAGCAGGGGGGAGAGAGACCCAGTACTTC. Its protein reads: CASSLAGGRETQYF.